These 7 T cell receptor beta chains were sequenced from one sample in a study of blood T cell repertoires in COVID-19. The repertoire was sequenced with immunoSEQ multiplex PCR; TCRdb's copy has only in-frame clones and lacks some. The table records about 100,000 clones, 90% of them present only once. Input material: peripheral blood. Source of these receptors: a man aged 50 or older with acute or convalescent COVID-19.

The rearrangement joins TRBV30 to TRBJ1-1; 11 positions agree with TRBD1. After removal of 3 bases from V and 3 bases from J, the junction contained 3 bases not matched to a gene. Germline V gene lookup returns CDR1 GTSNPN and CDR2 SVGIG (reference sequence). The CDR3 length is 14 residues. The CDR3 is CAWSRDRGDTEAFF. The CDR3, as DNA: TGTGCCTGGAGCCGGGACAGGGGGGACACTGAAGCTTTCTTT.

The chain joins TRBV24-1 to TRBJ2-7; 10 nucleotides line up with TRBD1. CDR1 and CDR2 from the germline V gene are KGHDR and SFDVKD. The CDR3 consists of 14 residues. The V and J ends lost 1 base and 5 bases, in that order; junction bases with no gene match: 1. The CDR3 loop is CATSDFGQGDEQYF. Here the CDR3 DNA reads TGTGCCACCAGTGATTTTGGACAGGGGGACGAGCAGTACTTC.

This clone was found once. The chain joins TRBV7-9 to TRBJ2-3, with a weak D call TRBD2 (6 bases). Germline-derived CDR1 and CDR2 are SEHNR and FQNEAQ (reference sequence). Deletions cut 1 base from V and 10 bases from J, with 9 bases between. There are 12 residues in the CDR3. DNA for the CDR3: TGTGCCAGCAGCTTAGAACTAGCTGCGCAGTATTTT. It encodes CASSLELAAQYF.

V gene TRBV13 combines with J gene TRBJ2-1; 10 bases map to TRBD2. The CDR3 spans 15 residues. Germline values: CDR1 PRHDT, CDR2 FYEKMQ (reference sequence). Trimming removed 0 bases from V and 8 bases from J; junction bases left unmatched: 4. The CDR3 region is CASSLGLAGAYEQFF. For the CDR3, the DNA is TGTGCCAGCAGCTTAGGGCTAGCGGGGGCCTATGAGCAGTTCTTC.

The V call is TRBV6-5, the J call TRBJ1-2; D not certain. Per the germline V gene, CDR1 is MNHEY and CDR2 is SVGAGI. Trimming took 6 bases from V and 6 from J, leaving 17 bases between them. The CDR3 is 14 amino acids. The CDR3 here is CASRARGGGHGYTF. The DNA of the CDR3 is TGTGCCAGCAGGGCCCGAGGAGGCGGGCATGGCTACACCTTC.

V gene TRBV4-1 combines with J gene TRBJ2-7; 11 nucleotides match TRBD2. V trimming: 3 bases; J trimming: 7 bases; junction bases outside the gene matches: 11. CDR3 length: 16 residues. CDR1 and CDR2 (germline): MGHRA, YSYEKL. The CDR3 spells CASSHQTSGMGLEQYF. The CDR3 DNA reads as TGCGCCAGCAGCCACCAGACTAGCGGGATGGGCCTGGAGCAGTACTTC.

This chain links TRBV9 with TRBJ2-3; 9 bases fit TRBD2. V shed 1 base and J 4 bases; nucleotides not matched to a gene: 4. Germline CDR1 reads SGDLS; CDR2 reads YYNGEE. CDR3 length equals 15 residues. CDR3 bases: TGTGCCAGCAGCGTACTAGCGGGGAGACCAGATACGCAGTATTTT. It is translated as CASSVLAGRPDTQYF.